Listed below are T cell receptor beta chains from one sample, sequenced in a study of PD-1 blockade in mismatch repair-deficient tumors. Sequenced by immunoSEQ multiplex PCR; TCRdb stores in-frame clones only, minus some. The data contain roughly 70,000 clones, almost 80% of them seen just once; the ten biggest clones take up approximately 5%. The sample consisted of peripheral blood, taken 2 weeks after starting pembrolizumab. These receptors were taken from an adult with mismatch repair-deficient cancer. CDR3s include the opening cysteine and the closing phenylalanine or tryptophan. D genes are given only for firm matches. Size is omitted from some rows. Given values are once, few, many or a class for expanded clones.

j_call clone_size d_call v_call cdr3_nt cdr3_aa
TRBJ2-7 . TRBD2 TRBV7-6 TGTGCCAGCAGCTTAGCGCCCGCCACTAGCGGCCCAACCTACGAGCAGTACTTC CASSLAPATSGPTYEQYF
TRBJ2-7 few . TRBV11-3 TGTGCCAGCAGCCGGCGGGAGAGGGGGCTGGACGAGCAGTACTTC CASSRRERGLDEQYF
TRBJ2-5 . . TRBV4-3 TGCGCCAGCAGCCAAGATAACGACCCCGACAGTACCCAAGAGACCCAGTACTTC CASSQDNDPDSTQETQYF
TRBJ2-1 . TRBD2 TRBV18 TGTGCCAGCTCATCCCCTGGGGGGGTCGTAAATGAGCAGTTCTTC CASSSPGGVVNEQFF
TRBJ2-1 . TRBD2 TRBV14 TGTGCGTCGAAGCCAGGCGGGAGGTTTGGTGAGCAGTTCTTC CASKPGGRFGEQFF
TRBJ2-7 . TRBD2 TRBV7-6 TGTGCCAGCAGCCCACAGAAGCCAACTAGCGGGATTTTCTACGAGCAGTACTTC CASSPQKPTSGIFYEQYF
TRBJ2-1 . . TRBV5-6 TGTGCCAGCAGCAAGGCTGGTGAGCAGTTCTTC CASSKAGEQFF
TRBJ1-1 once TRBD1 TRBV28 TGTGCCAGCAGTACGCGGGACAGGAAGGCCACTGAAGCTTTCTTT CASSTRDRKATEAFF
TRBJ1-2 . TRBD1 TRBV7-2 TGTGCCAGCAGCTTAGCAAGATCCCAGGGGGTTACTGGCTACACCTTC CASSLARSQGVTGYTF
TRBJ2-7 . TRBD2 TRBV6-5 TGTGCCAGCAGCCGGCGGGCGGGAGGTTTAGGCGAGCAGTACTTC CASSRRAGGLGEQYF
TRBJ2-1 . . TRBV5-4 TGTGCCAGCAGCGTGGACAACAATGAGCAGTTCTTC CASSVDNNEQFF
TRBJ1-5 few TRBD1 TRBV28 TGTGCCAGCAGTTACAGGGGGTTCCAGCCCCAGCATTTT CASSYRGFQPQHF
TRBJ2-1 . . TRBV29-1 TGCAGCGTTCCCCTACAGGGCCCCTACAATGAGCAGTTCTTC CSVPLQGPYNEQFF
TRBJ2-2 many . TRBV19 TGTGCCAGTAATCGGGATTCGAACACCGGGGAGCTGTTTTTT CASNRDSNTGELFF
TRBJ2-7 . TRBD1 TRBV9 TGTGCCAGCAGCGTCAGCCCCACCGGGACAGTCTACGAGCAGTACTTC CASSVSPTGTVYEQYF
TRBJ1-3 . . TRBV14 TGTGCCAGCAGCCTGGGACCGGCGGGAGGAAACACCATATATTTT CASSLGPAGGNTIYF
TRBJ2-1 . . TRBV2 TGTGCCAGCACAGGTAGGAATGAGCAGTTCTTC CASTGRNEQFF
TRBJ2-1 . TRBD2 TRBV7-9 TGTGCCAGCAGCTACCAACCTAGCGGGGCATACAATGAGCAGTTCTTC CASSYQPSGAYNEQFF
TRBJ2-7 . . TRBV29-1 TGCAGCGTTGGACGCGGAGTTGGGTACGAGCAGTACTTC CSVGRGVGYEQYF
TRBJ2-3 . TRBD2 TRBV5-1 TGCGCCAGCAGCTTGGGGCTAGCGGGAAGCACAGATACGCAGTATTTT CASSLGLAGSTDTQYF
TRBJ2-5 . TRBD1 TRBV28 TGTGCCAGCAGTACCCCCACAGGGGACCTGAACTTC CASSTPTGDLNF
TRBJ2-3 . . TRBV7-6 TGTGCCAGCAGCGAGGGTACGGGAATCAGCACAGATACGCAGTATTTT CASSEGTGISTDTQYF
TRBJ2-7 . TRBD2 TRBV5-1 TGCGCCAGCAGCGCGGGGACTAGCGGGAGTTACGAGCAGTACTTC CASSAGTSGSYEQYF
TRBJ2-5 . . TRBV9 TGTGCCAGCAGCACTAGACTAGACCCAGAGACCCAGTACTTC CASSTRLDPETQYF
TRBJ2-7 . . TRBV30 TGTGCCTGGAGTGTAGGCCTGGTACTTCCGTACGAGCAGTACTTC CAWSVGLVLPYEQYF
TRBJ2-1 few TRBD1 TRBV9 TGTGCCAGCAGCGCCACCGGGACAGGACACAATGAGCAGTTCTTC CASSATGTGHNEQFF
TRBJ2-2 . TRBD2 TRBV6-1 TGTGCCAGCTTAGCGGGGGGAGTAGGGACCGGGGAGCTGTTTTTT CASLAGGVGTGELFF
TRBJ2-7 . . TRBV5-4 TGTGCCAGCAGCTTGAGAGTACTATTTCACGAGCAGTACTTC CASSLRVLFHEQYF
TRBJ1-5 . TRBD1 TRBV19 TGTGCCAGTAGGAGGCAGGACAGGAACAATCAGCCCCAGCATTTT CASRRQDRNNQPQHF
TRBJ2-1 . . TRBV6-1 TGTGCCAGCAGGCTTGGGACCGTTAGGGGTGAGCAGTTCTTC CASRLGTVRGEQFF
TRBJ2-2 . . TRBV5-1 TGCGCCAGCAAGGAGGGGACAACGAACACCGGGGAGCTGTTTTTT CASKEGTTNTGELFF